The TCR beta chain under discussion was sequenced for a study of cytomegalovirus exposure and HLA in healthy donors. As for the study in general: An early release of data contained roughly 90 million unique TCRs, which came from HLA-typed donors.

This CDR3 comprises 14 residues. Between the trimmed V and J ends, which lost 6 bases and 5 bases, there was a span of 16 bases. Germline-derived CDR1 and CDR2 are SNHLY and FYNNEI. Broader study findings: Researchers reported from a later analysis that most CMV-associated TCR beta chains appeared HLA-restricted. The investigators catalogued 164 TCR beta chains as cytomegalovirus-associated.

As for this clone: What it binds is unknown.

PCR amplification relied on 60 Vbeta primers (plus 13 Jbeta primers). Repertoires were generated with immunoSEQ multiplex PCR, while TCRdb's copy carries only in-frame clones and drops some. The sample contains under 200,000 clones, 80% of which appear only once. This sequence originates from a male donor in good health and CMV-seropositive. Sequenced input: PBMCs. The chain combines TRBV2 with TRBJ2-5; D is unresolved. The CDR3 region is CASSLRSLLETQYF. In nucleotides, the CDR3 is TGTGCCAGCAGCCTGAGGAGTCTCCTGGAGACCCAGTACTTC.